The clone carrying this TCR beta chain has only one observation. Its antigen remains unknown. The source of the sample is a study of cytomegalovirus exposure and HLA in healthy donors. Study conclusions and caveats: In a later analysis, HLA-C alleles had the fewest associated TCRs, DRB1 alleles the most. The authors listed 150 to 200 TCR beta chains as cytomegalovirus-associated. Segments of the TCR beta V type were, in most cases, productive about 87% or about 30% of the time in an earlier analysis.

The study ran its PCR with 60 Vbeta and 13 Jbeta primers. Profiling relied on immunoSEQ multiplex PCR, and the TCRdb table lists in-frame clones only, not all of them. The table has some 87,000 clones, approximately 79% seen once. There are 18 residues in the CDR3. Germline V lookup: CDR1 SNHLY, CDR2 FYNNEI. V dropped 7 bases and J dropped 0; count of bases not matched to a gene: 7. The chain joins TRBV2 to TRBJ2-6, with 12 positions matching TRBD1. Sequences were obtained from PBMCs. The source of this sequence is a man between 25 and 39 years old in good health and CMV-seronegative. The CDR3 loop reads CASMVGTGGYSGANVLTF. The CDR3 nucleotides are TGTGCCAGCATGGTTGGGACAGGGGGCTACTCTGGGGCCAACGTCCTGACTTTC. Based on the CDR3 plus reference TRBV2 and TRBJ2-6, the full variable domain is EPEVTQTPSHQVTQMGQEVILRCVPISNHLYFYWYRQILGQKVEFLVSFYNNEISEKSEIFDDQFSVERPDGSNFTLKIRSTKLEDSAMYFCASMVGTGGYSGANVLTFGAGSRLTVL.